A selection of T cell receptor beta chains follows, all from one sample in a study of T cell repertoires in cytomegalovirus infection. TCRdb recomputed calls from the reads with MiXCR, one row per CDR3 protein. The data contain about 740,000 distinct CDR3 sequences, 35% to 45% of them singletons. Sequenced material: PBMCs. The receptors shown here come from a human donor in good health (CMV status not recorded). Some clones in this sample may be carry-over from other donors' samples. Each CDR3 is given with its conserved first and last residue. D genes are given only for firm matches. Rows may omit the clone size; those that give it use once, few, many or a size class.

cdr3_aa cdr3_nt d_call cdr3_length j_call v_call clone_size
CASRSRWGTDTQYF TGTGCCAGCAGGTCACGGTGGGGCACAGATACGCAGTATTTT . 14 TRBJ2-3 TRBV25-1 .
CASSEFEGARGYTF TGTGCCAGCAGTGAATTTGAGGGGGCGAGGGGCTACACCTTC TRBD1 14 TRBJ1-2 TRBV25-1 .
CASSDDLPGETQYF TGTGCCAGCAGCGACGACTTGCCCGGGGAGACCCAGTACTTC . 14 TRBJ2-5 TRBV12-3/TRBV12-4 .
CSARDLGRYTEAFF TGCAGTGCTAGAGATCTGGGCAGATACACTGAAGCTTTCTTT . 14 TRBJ1-1 TRBV20-1 .
CSASRLAGGFQETQYF TGCAGTGCGAGTCGACTAGCGGGGGGGTTCCAAGAGACCCAGTACTTC TRBD2 16 TRBJ2-5 TRBV20-1 few
CASSLRLGKSSFF TGTGCCAGCAGTCTTCGGCTGGGGAAGTCCTCCTTCTTT . 13 TRBJ1-1 TRBV28 .
CASSQGSDSYYEQYF TGCGCCAGCAGCCAAGGCTCGGACAGCTACTACGAGCAGTACTTC . 15 TRBJ2-7 TRBV4-1 .
CSIRGLAGGSYNEQFF TGCAGCATCAGAGGACTAGCGGGAGGTTCCTACAATGAGCAGTTCTTC TRBD2 16 TRBJ2-1 TRBV29-1 few
CASSPAPGVNHEQYF TGTGCCAGTAGCCCGGCTCCCGGGGTGAACCACGAGCAGTACTTC . 15 TRBJ2-7 TRBV19 .
CSGPGHLNTEAFF TGCAGCGGTCCTGGGCACCTGAACACTGAAGCTTTCTTT . 13 TRBJ1-1 TRBV29-1 .
CASGLVRAMKNTIYF TGTGCTAGTGGTTTGGTACGGGCTATGAAAAACACCATATATTTT . 15 TRBJ1-3 TRBV12-5 many
CAISGTTDRGESYTF TGTGCCATCAGTGGGACAACCGACAGGGGGGAAAGCTACACCTTC TRBD1 15 TRBJ1-2 TRBV10-3 few
CASRERGGLYEQYF TGTGCCAGCAGAGAGCGGGGGGGCCTCTACGAGCAGTACTTC TRBD2 14 TRBJ2-7 TRBV6-6 .
CASSYSGLAETGELFF TGTGCCAGCAGTTACTCGGGGCTAGCGGAAACCGGGGAGCTGTTTTTT TRBD2 16 TRBJ2-2 TRBV6-6 .
CASSLVGSYNEQFF TGTGCCAGCAGTTTAGTAGGTTCCTACAATGAGCAGTTCTTC . 14 TRBJ2-1 TRBV28 many
CASSPSGVVEQYF TGTGCCAGCAGCCCTAGCGGGGTAGTGGAGCAGTACTTC TRBD2 13 TRBJ2-7 TRBV7-2 .
CASSFLRGANQPQHF TGTGCCAGCAGCTTTCTCAGGGGGGCCAATCAGCCCCAGCATTTT TRBD1 15 TRBJ1-5 TRBV7-8 many
CSVKTSGWTEAFF TGCAGCGTCAAAACGTCGGGTTGGACTGAAGCTTTCTTT . 13 TRBJ1-1 TRBV29-1 .
CASSLGTGGYSQETQYF TGTGCCAGCAGCCTCGGGACAGGGGGGTACAGCCAAGAGACCCAGTACTTC TRBD1 17 TRBJ2-5 TRBV11-2 once
CASSYTGQGGYTF TGTGCCAGCAGCTATACAGGACAAGGAGGCTACACCTTC . 13 TRBJ1-2 TRBV7-9 many
CSVPPVRGVDYGYTF TGCAGCGTTCCTCCGGTGCGTGGGGTCGATTATGGCTACACCTTC . 15 TRBJ1-2 TRBV29-1 .
CASSQDQGSGNTIYF TGCGCCAGCAGCCAAGATCAGGGTTCTGGAAACACCATATATTTT . 15 TRBJ1-3 TRBV4-1 .
CASSYWTSGEAQYF TGTGCCAGCAGTTACTGGACTAGCGGGGAGGCCCAGTACTTC TRBD2 14 TRBJ2-5 TRBV6-6 few
CASSYAGSIPEAFF TGTGCCAGCAGTTATGCAGGGAGTATTCCTGAAGCTTTCTTT . 14 TRBJ1-1 TRBV6-5 .
CATSDPFSGRAYEQFF TGTGCCACCAGTGATCCTTTTAGCGGGAGGGCTTATGAGCAGTTCTTC TRBD2 16 TRBJ2-1 TRBV24-1 few
CASSFSRRANTGELFF TGTGCCAGCAGCTTTTCCAGGAGGGCGAACACCGGGGAGCTGTTTTTT . 16 TRBJ2-2 TRBV13 .
CASSLSNSGTGGWETQYF TGTGCCAGCAGTTTGTCCAATTCCGGGACAGGGGGGTGGGAGACCCAGTACTTC TRBD1 18 TRBJ2-5 TRBV28 few
CASTEGWDRATEAFF TGTGCCAGCACTGAGGGGTGGGACAGGGCCACTGAAGCTTTCTTT TRBD1 15 TRBJ1-1 TRBV6-1 .
CASSFILGEQFF TGTGCCAGCAGCTTCATACTCGGTGAGCAGTTCTTC . 12 TRBJ2-1 TRBV7-9 .
CASKLTGNTEAFF TGTGCCAGCAAACTGACAGGGAACACTGAAGCTTTCTTT . 13 TRBJ1-1 TRBV6-5 few
CASSHGEGSYGYTF TGCGCCAGCAGCCACGGGGAGGGAAGCTATGGCTACACCTTC . 14 TRBJ1-2 TRBV5-1 .
CASRLAGGRITF TGTGCCAGCCGACTAGCGGGGGGCCGTATCACATTC TRBD2 12 TRBJ2-5 TRBV6-5 few
CASSAHRGSSGANVLTF TGTGCCAGCAGTGCCCACAGGGGAAGCTCTGGGGCCAACGTCCTGACTTTC TRBD1 17 TRBJ2-6 TRBV28 .
CSARYAGGHTEAFF TGCAGTGCTAGGTACGCAGGGGGTCACACTGAAGCTTTCTTT TRBD1 14 TRBJ1-1 TRBV20-1 .
CSASRQEKLFF TGCAGTGCTAGCCGACAGGAAAAACTGTTTTTT . 11 TRBJ1-4 TRBV20-1 .
CASSEVKLNTEAFF TGTGCCAGCAGTGAAGTTAAGTTAAACACTGAAGCTTTCTTT . 14 TRBJ1-1 TRBV6-1 few
CASSLDGGEPNYGYTF TGTGCCAGCAGCTTAGACGGGGGGGAACCTAACTATGGCTACACCTTC . 16 TRBJ1-2 TRBV7-2 few
CSSSSGANEQFF TGTTCCAGCAGCTCCGGTGCGAATGAGCAGTTCTTC . 12 TRBJ2-1 TRBV7-3 .
CSASLPQGASTEAFF TGCAGTGCTAGCCTCCCTCAGGGGGCGAGCACTGAAGCTTTCTTT TRBD1 15 TRBJ1-1 TRBV20-1 .
CASRPPLAAYNEQFF TGTGCCAGCAGACCACCACTAGCGGCATACAATGAGCAGTTCTTC TRBD2 15 TRBJ2-1 TRBV6-2/TRBV6-3 few
CASSKPGGGAGANVLTF TGTGCCAGTAGTAAACCTGGGGGGGGCGCTGGGGCCAACGTCCTGACTTTC . 17 TRBJ2-6 TRBV19 few